The 12 T cell receptor beta chains below were found in one sample sequenced in a study of T cell responses to AZD1222 COVID-19 vaccine. TCRdb's table, derived via immunoSEQ multiplex PCR, lists solely in-frame clones and lacks some. This table holds approximately 200,000 clones, about 94% found once. The material sequenced was peripheral blood, taken 28 days after the second AZD1222 dose. The origin of the receptors is an adult who received the AZD1222 COVID-19 vaccine.

The chain couples TRBV28 to TRBJ1-1; D is unresolved. The CDR3 totals 12 residues. V was trimmed by 6 bases and J by 5 bases, leaving 10 bases between them. Germline V gives CDR1 MDHEN, CDR2 SYDVKM. CDR3 loop: CASSQVVTEAFF. CDR3 DNA: TGTGCCAGCAGCCAAGTAGTTACTGAAGCTTTCTTT.

The chain couples TRBV7-9 to TRBJ2-5, with D perhaps TRBD2 (6 bases). CDR1 SEHNR and CDR2 FQNEAQ come from the germline V gene (reference sequence). This CDR3 is built from 12 residues. V lost 1 base, J lost 7 bases, and 7 bases lay in between. The CDR3 loop is CASSLVGGTQYF. CDR3 in DNA: TGTGCCAGCAGCTTAGTGGGAGGGACCCAGTACTTC.

CDR3 nucleotide sequence: TGTGCCAGCAGCTTAGAGGCCGTCTCCTACGAGCAGTACTTC. This translates into CASSLEAVSYEQYF. The chain has TRBV11-2 and TRBJ2-7; D is unclear. The V end was cut by 0 bases, the J end by 0 bases, with 6 bases between. Germline V gene data show CDR1 as SGHAT and CDR2 as FQNNGV. This CDR3 is built from 14 residues.

The chain links TRBV10-2 to TRBJ1-2, with D possibly being TRBD1 (5 bases). The germline gives CDR1 WSHSY, CDR2 SAAADI. V lost 7 bases, J lost 7 bases, and 13 bases lay in between. CDR3 size: 12 residues. CDR3 sequence: CASTEGTSGYTF. CDR3 DNA sequence: TGCGCCAGCACGGAGGGGACCTCTGGCTACACCTTC.

CDR3 protein: CASSFPSGGSSYNEQFF. DNA of the CDR3: TGTGCCAGCAGCTTTCCTAGCGGGGGGAGCTCCTACAATGAGCAGTTCTTC. This rearrangement joins TRBV5-4 to TRBJ2-1, with TRBD2 matching 11 bases. J was trimmed by 0 bases and V by 2 bases; bases with no gene match: 4. Germline V gives CDR1 SGHNT, CDR2 YYREEE (reference sequence). This CDR3 has 17 residues.

V is TRBV4-1 and J is TRBJ2-2, with TRBD2 matching 11 bases. The V gene's germline CDR1 is MGHRA and CDR2 YSYEKL. The CDR3 contains 15 residues. The V gene end was trimmed by 4 bases and the J gene end by 3 bases; junction bases not matched to a gene: 1. CDR3: CASSLGLADTGELFF. In DNA, the CDR3 is TGCGCCAGCAGCCTGGGACTAGCGGACACCGGGGAGCTGTTTTTT.

V gene TRBV14 combines with J gene TRBJ2-1; no reliable D call. With 1 base removed from V and 3 bases from J, the gap between germline ends came to 7 bases. The CDR3 is 14 residues long. Germline V CDR1 and CDR2: SGHDN, FVKESK. The CDR3 DNA sequence: TGTGCCAGCAGCCAAGCTAGTGGCTACAATGAGCAGTTCTTC. This gives the protein CASSQASGYNEQFF. The full variable domain, in which reference TRBV14 and TRBJ2-1 provide the parts outside the CDR3, is EAGVTQFPSHSVIEKGQTVTLRCDPISGHDNLYWYRRVMGKEIKFLLHFVKESKQDESGMPNNRFLAERTGGTYSTLKVQPAELEDSGVYFCASSQASGYNEQFFGPGTRLTVL.

The chain recombines TRBV19 with TRBJ1-5, with D possibly matching TRBD1 (5 bases). V was clipped by 3 bases and J by 4 bases, with 7 bases between them. Germline assignment: CDR1 LNHDA and CDR2 SQIVND (reference sequence). This CDR3 region has 13 residues. Here the CDR3 reads CASSMGGNQPQHF. In DNA form, the CDR3 reads TGTGCCAGTAGTATGGGGGGGAATCAGCCCCAGCATTTT.

This chain joins TRBV27 and TRBJ1-5, with TRBD1 matching over 7 bases. The CDR3 sequence is 14 residues long. Per germline, CDR1 MNHEY and CDR2 SMNVEV (reference sequence). Germline trimming cut 5 bases from V and 3 bases from J; bases unmatched to any gene: 4. The CDR3 DNA reads TGTGCCAGCAGTCAGACAGGGTCCAATCAGCCCCAGCATTTT. This gives the protein CASSQTGSNQPQHF.

This clone appeared once. The chain uses TRBV10-3 and TRBJ2-4, with TRBD1 matching over 7 bases. The CDR3 sequence is 16 residues long. Germline assignment: CDR1 ENHRY and CDR2 SYGVKD. The J segment lost 1 base and the V segment lost 2 bases, leaving 5 bases of the junction unmatched. The CDR3 DNA sequence: TGTGCCATCAGTGAGACCAGGGGGTATGCCAAAAACATTCAGTACTTC. It is translated as CAISETRGYAKNIQYF.

The V and J genes are TRBV5-6 and TRBJ1-2; D is perhaps TRBD1 (6 bases). V dropped 3 bases and J dropped 4 bases, with 19 bases sitting between them. Germline CDR1 reads SGHDT; CDR2 reads YYEEEE. The CDR3 is made up of 16 amino acids. CDR3 nucleotide sequence: TGTGCCAGCAGCTGGGGGGCCGGGAGCCTAACCTATGGCTACACCTTC. Translating gives CASSWGAGSLTYGYTF.

V gene TRBV25-1 combines with J gene TRBJ1-1; D might be TRBD1 (6 bases). Germline V gene lookup returns CDR1 MGHDK and CDR2 SYGVNS. Trimming removed 3 bases from V and 7 bases from J, with 18 bases in between. The CDR3 is 15 amino acids. The DNA of the CDR3 is TGTGCCAGCAGTGAGGGCAAAGGACAGCTTTTTGAAGCTTTCTTT. Residues: CASSEGKGQLFEAFF.